What follows describes a single T cell receptor beta chain. Its target antigen remains unknown. No much larger clone exists at a distance of one base, and base qualities are not known. The library was built by means of UMI-ligation and nested PCR. An equimolar mix of two oligonucleotides covering both TRBC1 and TRBC2 was used as the beta constant-region primer. The ligated cDNA went through four rounds of PCR with nested alpha and beta constant-region primers together with the SP2 primer. A single-stranded oligonucleotide containing the SP2 primer and a 12-nucleotide UMI was joined to the 3' end of the cDNA by T4 RNA ligase 1. Incubation of the ligation reaction was carried out at 16 degrees C for about 20-25 hours. PCR2 was usually performed as a SYBR Green qPCR and halted at a preset threshold so that over-amplification would not occur. All purifications after the first were performed with Agencourt AMPure XP magnetic beads. Libraries were quantified by Qubit and checked on a TapeStation, with a main peak expected near 650 bp. Pooled libraries were sequenced on an Illumina MiSeq with v2 2x251 paired-end kits, typically giving roughly 0.9-2.1 million reads per sample. Each sample's library went into the pool at roughly 4 nM, and roughly 5-8% PhiX was added to help with cluster recognition. Concerning the study's data processing: V and J genes were assigned to Demultiplexor-processed FASTQ reads by Decombinator through tag matching, with a single base-pair mismatch being allowed. UMIs were used by Collapsinator to correct both sequencing errors and frequency errors arising from PCR heterogeneity. CDR3Translator translated TCRs and extracted CDR3s from the conserved cysteine to the FGXG phenylalanine, flagging non-productive sequences. Gini, Shannon entropy and inverse Simpson indices were computed after subsampling the repertoires to the same number of UMI-defined TCRs. Within the linear range, a power law was fitted to clonotype abundance distributions using maximum likelihood. On one naive CD8 sample, the pipeline and MIGEC gave similar UMI counts, unique TCR numbers and clonal distributions. The repertoires were searched for just under 7,500 CMV-associated CDR3 sequences that had been compiled from VDJdb and a published dataset. Clones were called with MiXCR by TCRdb after fastp trimmed the public reads at Q25, and only in-frame beta chains were retained. Rows matching on CDR3 protein sequence are summarized as one entry with the most common DNA and genes. The V and J calls were determined by TCRdb, not by the authors. Present in this sample are more than 100,000 distinct CDR3 sequences, around a third of which were seen just once. Around 0.92% of the sample goes to the ten largest clones.

The data originate from a study of naive and memory T cell subsets (dated by TCRdb to between 2016 and 2019). Looking at the study overall: The study applied an open-source, UMI-based TCR alpha and beta sequencing pipeline to sorted naive and memory peripheral blood T cell subsets. The results of the functional CMV T cell responses matched the IgG serology results in every case. RNA was DNase-treated and reverse transcribed with TCR constant-region primers, mostly using SuperScript III.

The investigation overall reported the following: A clonotype was defined as a single alpha or beta chain sequence rather than as a paired alpha/beta receptor. In both CD4 and CD8 cells, the Gini index increased while Shannon and inverse Simpson diversity decreased from naive through CM, EM and EMRA. TCR abundance followed a power law whose exponent differed between naive and memory subsets but was consistent across the three individuals. The repertoire findings for the naive and memory subsets could not be validated, as no ground truth was available. RNA-based TCR counts may be affected by expression changes linked to T cell activation and differentiation. After error correction, only a single occurrence was seen for over 95% of naive TCR sequences, so much steeper abundance distributions were produced than in memory subsets.

V ends up 2 bases short and J 2 bases short, with an unmatched junction base count of 9. CDR1 and CDR2 are read off the germline V gene as MNHNS and SASEGT. Reading from cysteine to phenylalanine, the CDR3 counts 17 amino acids. The entry retains the CDR3 DNA only, 51 bases that are in frame from base 1. Separate amplification of TCR alpha and beta chain libraries was performed from the second PCR step onward. The CMV status of each donor was determined by measuring IFNgamma production from CD4+ T cells after fresh PBMCs had been stimulated overnight with CMV viral lysate. Miltenyi beads were used first to positively select CD4 T cells, and CD8 T cells were then positively selected from the CD4-negative fraction. Cells stained for CD3, CD4, CD8, CD45RA, CD27 and a live/dead dye were sorted on a BD Aria II into four subsets by CD45RA and CD27. A few healthy volunteers provided blood, and each donor's sample was split into CD4 and CD8 T cells and then further divided into four differentiation subsets. About 110 ml of peripheral blood was drawn per donor, and PBMC were isolated by Ficoll-Paque PLUS density-gradient centrifugation. Sorted cells were lysed in RLT buffer, after which RNA was extracted using a Qiagen RNeasy kit and stored at -80 degrees C.

The receptor was isolated from a human donor in good health. The specimen was central memory CD4+ T cells from blood. This specimen's cell subset or site label, interpreted: central memory, CD45RA- CD27+. The sequence links TRBV6-1 to TRBJ2-3; TRBD2 agrees with 8 junctional bases. The nucleotide sequence reads TGTGCCAGCAGTGAAAAGCGGAGCGGGAGTACCACAGATACGCAGTATTTT. This gives the protein CASSEKRSGSTTDTQYF.